This T cell receptor (beta chain) is drawn from a study of neoadjuvant anti-PD-1 for oral cavity cancer. Study context: Around day 43, patients without progression received a fourth nivolumab dose before surgery. Findings and limits, study-wide: Higher pretreatment Treg/Th17 ratios tracked higher pretreatment blood clonality. Each response group had just a few patients in TCR analyses.

Regarding this clone: Antigen unknown.

Produced via immunoSEQ multiplex PCR; TCRdb's table is partial and in-frame only. The table shows more than 13,000 clones, with about 71% occurring only once. The patients had HPV-negative, locally advanced oral cavity squamous cell carcinoma. V lost 5 bases and J lost 5, with 10 bases in between. The CDR3 runs 13 residues. Germline CDR1 and CDR2: MDHEN and SYDVKM. The chain has TRBV28 and TRBJ1-3; possible D gene TRBD1, 5 bases. The clonotype was recovered from a person aged 35-79 years with oral cavity squamous cell carcinoma. Sequencing was performed on PBMCs, taken before nivolumab (anti-PD-1) treatment. The CDR3 nucleotides are TGTGCCAGCAGTCAGGGACGTCGAAACACCATATATTTT. Its protein is CASSQGRRNTIYF.